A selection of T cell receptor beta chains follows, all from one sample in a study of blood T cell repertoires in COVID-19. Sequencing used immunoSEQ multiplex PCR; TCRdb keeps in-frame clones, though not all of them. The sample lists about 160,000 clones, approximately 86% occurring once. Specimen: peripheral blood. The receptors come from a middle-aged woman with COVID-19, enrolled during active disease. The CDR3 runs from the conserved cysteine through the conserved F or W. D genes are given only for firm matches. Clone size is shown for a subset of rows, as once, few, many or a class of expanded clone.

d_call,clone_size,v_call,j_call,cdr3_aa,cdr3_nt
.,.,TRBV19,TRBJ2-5,CASSIGSSTGGIQETQYF,TGTGCCAGTAGTATAGGGTCGTCGACAGGTGGAATTCAAGAGACCCAGTACTTC
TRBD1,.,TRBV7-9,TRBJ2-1,CASSLSGPGQEFF,TGTGCCAGCAGCTTATCGGGTCCGGGACAGGAGTTCTTC
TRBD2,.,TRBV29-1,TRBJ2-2,CSVEGGAGELFF,TGCAGCGTTGAGGGAGGGGCCGGGGAGCTGTTTTTT
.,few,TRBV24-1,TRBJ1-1,CATSDGQGKAFF,TGTGCCACCAGTGATGGGCAGGGAAAAGCTTTCTTT
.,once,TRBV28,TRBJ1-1,CASSLKRDEAFF,TGTGCCAGCAGCCTGAAACGGGATGAAGCTTTCTTT
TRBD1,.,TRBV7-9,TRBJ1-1,CASSLPGQDRAFF,TGTGCCAGCAGCTTACCGGGACAGGACCGAGCTTTCTTT
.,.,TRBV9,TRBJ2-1,CASSVAPRNEQFF,TGTGCCAGCAGCGTAGCCCCCCGGAATGAGCAGTTCTTC
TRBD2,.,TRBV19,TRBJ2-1,CASSTAGGSREQFF,TGTGCCAGTAGTACCGCGGGAGGGTCCCGTGAGCAGTTCTTC
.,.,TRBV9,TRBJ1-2,CASSKREDGGYTF,TGTGCCAGCAGCAAGCGGGAAGATGGTGGCTACACCTTC
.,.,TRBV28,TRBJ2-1,CASSDRGWGSYNEQFF,TGTGCCAGCAGTGATAGGGGGTGGGGCTCCTACAATGAGCAGTTCTTC
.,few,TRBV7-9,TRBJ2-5,CASSLEASNIRGETQYF,TGTGCCAGCAGCTTAGAGGCCAGTAATATAAGGGGGGAGACCCAGTACTTC
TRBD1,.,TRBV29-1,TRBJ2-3,CSVPGQGADTQYF,TGCAGCGTCCCGGGACAGGGTGCAGATACGCAGTATTTT
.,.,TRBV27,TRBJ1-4,CASSFDSLNEKLFF,TGTGCCAGCAGTTTCGACAGTCTTAATGAAAAACTGTTTTTT
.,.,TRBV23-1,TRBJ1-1,CASSQLLSAEAFF,TGCGCCAGCAGTCAACTGCTTAGCGCTGAAGCTTTCTTT
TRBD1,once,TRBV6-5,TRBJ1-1,CASRGTGMNTEAFF,TGTGCCAGCAGGGGGACAGGGATGAACACTGAAGCTTTCTTT
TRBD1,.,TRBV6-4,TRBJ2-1,CASSVDRGHEQFF,TGTGCCAGCAGTGTCGACAGGGGTCATGAGCAGTTCTTC
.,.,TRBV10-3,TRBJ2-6,CAIRTDPSGANVLTF,TGTGCCATCAGAACAGACCCCTCTGGGGCCAACGTCCTGACTTTC
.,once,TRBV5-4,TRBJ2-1,CASSPGQRAYNEQFF,TGTGCCAGCAGCCCAGGACAGAGAGCCTACAATGAGCAGTTCTTC
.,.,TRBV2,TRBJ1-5,CASRRTNSNQPQHF,TGTGCCAGCAGACGGACAAATAGCAATCAGCCCCAGCATTTT
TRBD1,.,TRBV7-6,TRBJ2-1,CASSPRQGRYNEQFF,TGTGCCAGCAGCCCCCGACAGGGCAGGTACAATGAGCAGTTCTTC
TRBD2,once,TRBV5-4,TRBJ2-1,CASSLGLAGGLVNEQFF,TGTGCCAGCAGCTTGGGGCTAGCGGGAGGATTGGTCAATGAGCAGTTCTTC
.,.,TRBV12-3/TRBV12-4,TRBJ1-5,CASQLNKYQPQHF,TGTGCCAGCCAACTGAATAAATACCAGCCCCAGCATTTT
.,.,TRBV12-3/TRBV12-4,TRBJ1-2,CASSLGLFYGYTF,TGTGCCAGCAGTTTAGGACTCTTCTATGGCTACACCTTC
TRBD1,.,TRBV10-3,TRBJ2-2,CAISPGQGIGELFF,TGTGCCATCAGCCCGGGACAGGGGATCGGGGAGCTGTTTTTT
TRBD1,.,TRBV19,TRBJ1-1,CASSRQGANTEAFF,TGTGCCAGTAGTAGACAGGGAGCGAACACTGAAGCTTTCTTT
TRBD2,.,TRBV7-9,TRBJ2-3,CASSLGAGREDTQYF,TGTGCCAGCAGCTTAGGGGCAGGGAGGGAAGATACGCAGTATTTT
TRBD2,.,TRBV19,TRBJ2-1,CASSLPGGVYNEQFF,TGTGCCAGTAGTTTACCGGGAGGGGTCTACAATGAGCAGTTCTTC
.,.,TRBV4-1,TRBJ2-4,CASSQESSKNIQYF,TGCGCCAGCAGCCAAGAATCCAGCAAAAACATTCAGTACTTC
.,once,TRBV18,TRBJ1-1,CASLAPGGTEAFF,TGTGCCAGCTTGGCCCCCGGGGGCACTGAAGCTTTCTTT
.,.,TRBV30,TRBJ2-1,CAWSIAVREARFF,TGTGCCTGGAGTATAGCGGTCCGGGAAGCCCGGTTCTTC
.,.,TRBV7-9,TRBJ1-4,CASSLSAGPNEKLFF,TGTGCCAGCAGCTTATCAGCAGGGCCCAATGAAAAACTGTTTTTT
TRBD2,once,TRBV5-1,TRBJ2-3,CASSLIAGRDTQYF,TGCGCCAGCAGCTTGATAGCGGGAAGGGATACGCAGTATTTT
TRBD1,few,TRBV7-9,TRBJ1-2,CASSLGDRPAKGYTF,TGTGCCAGCAGCTTAGGGGACAGGCCCGCTAAGGGCTACACCTTC
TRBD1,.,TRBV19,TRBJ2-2,CASRDREDTGELFF,TGTGCCAGTCGGGACAGGGAAGACACCGGGGAGCTGTTTTTT
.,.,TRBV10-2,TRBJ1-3,CASSDRGNSGNTIYF,TGCGCCAGCAGTGATAGGGGGAATAGTGGAAACACCATATATTTT
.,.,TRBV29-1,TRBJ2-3,CSVEWASDTQYF,TGCAGCGTTGAATGGGCCAGCGATACGCAGTATTTT
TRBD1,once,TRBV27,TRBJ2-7,CASSRGQGLHYEQYF,TGTGCCAGCAGCCGCGGACAGGGCTTACACTACGAGCAGTACTTC
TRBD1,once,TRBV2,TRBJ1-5,CASSRTGDGRQPQHF,TGTGCCAGCAGCAGGACAGGGGATGGGCGTCAGCCCCAGCATTTT
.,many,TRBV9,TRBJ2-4,CASSPRTAPKNIQYF,TGTGCCAGCAGCCCCCGGACAGCACCCAAAAACATTCAGTACTTC
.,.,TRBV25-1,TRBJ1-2,CASSPAGGNYGYTF,TGTGCCAGCAGTCCGGCAGGTGGAAACTATGGCTACACCTTC
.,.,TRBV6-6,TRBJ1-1,CASRGRAEAFF,TGTGCCAGCAGGGGGAGGGCTGAAGCTTTCTTT
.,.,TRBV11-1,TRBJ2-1,CASSLAIARSSYNEQFF,TGTGCCAGCAGCTTAGCAATAGCGAGGAGCTCCTACAATGAGCAGTTCTTC
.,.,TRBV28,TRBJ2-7,CASRAQGGSYEQYF,TGTGCCAGCAGGGCCCAGGGGGGCTCCTACGAGCAGTACTTC
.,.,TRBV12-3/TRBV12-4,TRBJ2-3,CASSFLTDTQYF,TGTGCCAGCAGTTTCCTCACAGATACGCAGTATTTT
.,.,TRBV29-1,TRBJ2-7,CSVRWGAYEQYF,TGCAGCGTTCGGTGGGGCGCCTACGAGCAGTACTTC
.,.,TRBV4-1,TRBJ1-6,CASSLNNSPLHF,TGCGCCAGCAGCCTAAATAATTCACCCCTCCACTTT
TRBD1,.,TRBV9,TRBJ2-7,CASSPRDRGSSYEQYF,TGTGCCAGCAGCCCACGGGACAGGGGGAGCTCCTACGAGCAGTACTTC
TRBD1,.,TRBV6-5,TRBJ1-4,CASSYRSMTGNEKLFF,TGTGCCAGCAGTTATCGATCCATGACAGGGAATGAAAAACTGTTTTTT